This T cell receptor (beta chain) stems from a study of regulatory T cells in long-lasting Graves disease. Study-wide context: Positive TSH receptor antibodies alongside over 5 years of antithyroid drugs were what marked Graves' disease as persistent.

The time point: persistent/refractory GD, antithyroid drugs over 5 years with positive TRAb. PBMC RNA served as the TCR library source. Library construction for TCR beta used iRepertoire HTBI primers and Arm-PCR of CDR3 regions. TCRdb reprocessed the multiplex PCR reads with MiXCR, giving one entry per CDR3 protein. The repertoire holds 500,000 to 800,000 distinct CDR3 sequences, around 30% seen once, with around 42% in the top ten. This clonotype has a handful of counts. Its specificity is unknown. The germline V and J ends were trimmed by 6 bases and 2 bases, with 14 bases remaining between them. This CDR3 region has 14 residues. Germline V gene sequence: CDR1 SGHNT, CDR2 YYREEE (reference sequence). General study findings and limits: TRBV28, TRBJ1-2 and TRBJ2-5 emerged as the favored segments in persistent disease. Patients whose Graves' disease persisted exhibited lower TCR diversity than those newly diagnosed.

This rearrangement joins TRBV5-4 to TRBJ1-1; a possible D gene is TRBD1 (6 bases). The origin of this receptor is a female donor with Graves disease. The sample consisted of peripheral blood mononuclear cells (PBMCs), taken when the disease was refractory, from a patient treated with antithyroid drugs. The CDR3 region is CASTKGGQNTEAFF. CDR3 in DNA: TGTGCCAGCACCAAAGGGGGACAAAACACTGAAGCTTTCTTT.